The TCR beta chain under discussion was sequenced for a study of blood T cell repertoires in COVID-19 (TCRdb year 2020). Context from the whole study: The collaborator samples originated in the United States, Italy and Spain and spanned the acute and convalescent phases of COVID-19. Deeply sampled blood TCRbeta repertoires from subjects exposed to, actively infected with, or recovered from COVID-19 were included in the dataset. The samples were drawn from two sources: the first 160 participants of the ongoing ImmuneRACE study, and over 1,000 subjects contributed by 6 global collaborators. The prospective study material was composed of cDNA or gDNA derived from T cells, B-cell-depleted T cells, or PBMCs. A freely available public database, intended as a resource for researchers studying the immune response to SARS-CoV-2, is where the repertoires were released. The sample metadata nearly always contained a de-identified subject ID, COVID-19 status, age in years and sex. HLA class I and class II types, where available, came from metadata supplied by the sample provider rather than from assay-based typing.

The immunoSEQ Assay, a bias-controlled multiplex PCR, was used to amplify TCRbeta CDR3 regions from genomic DNA. The paper's data handling went like this. Nucleated cell counts per sample were estimated from amplification of reference gene primers within the assay. To quantify the absolute abundance of each unique TCRbeta CDR3 rearrangement, sequence reads were collapsed and filtered. For each sample, productive Simpson clonality was calculated as the square root of Simpson's diversity index across productive rearrangements. TCRdb holds this immuneACCESS table with in-frame rearrangements only. Some clones are missing; in checked studies, unresolved V genes explain under half, and the rest has no known cause. The V and J calls and the clone size are those of that table, but D and trimming were determined from the DNA. Recorded for this sample are 380,000 or so clones; more than 70% of them occurred a single time. The ten most abundant clones make up about 1.5% of the sample.

The study at large found these results: The quantity of clinical and demographic metadata differed by source and by participant and was supplied without curation.

Participants in the prospective study were aged 18 to 89 years, lived in some 24 United States geographic areas, and enrolled through a virtual design. In the prospective study, participants were assigned to cohorts based on the clinical history participants reported in a screening survey and a study questionnaire. ImmuneRACE Cohort 3 recovered participants were defined by two consecutive negative NP/OP PCR tests, healthcare professional clearance, or symptom resolution. Mobile phlebotomists in the prospective study collected whole blood, serum and a nasopharyngeal or oropharyngeal swab from every participant. Over a roughly two-month period, participants in the prospective study had the option of providing additional blood draws and questionnaires. Before DNA extraction, prospective study blood samples were shipped either frozen or at room temperature. Notes on this clone: Its cognate antigen has yet to be identified. No much larger clonotype is one base removed from it; base qualities were not supplied. Other DNA sequences in the sample encode the same CDR3.

Material for sequencing was PBMCs or T cells enriched from blood (not recorded which). This clonotype was sampled from a man aged 25 to 45 who had recovered from COVID-19.

The DNA sequence is given as TGTGCCAGCAGTCCTGACAGGAATCAGCCCCAGCATTTT. The resulting protein is CASSPDRNQPQHF. The V and J genes are TRBV12-3 or TRBV12-4 and TRBJ1-5; the best D guess is TRBD1, with 6 bases matching. V is shortened by 5 bases, J by 4 bases, and the region joining them spans 9 bases. The CDR3 runs 13 residues from the cysteine to the phenylalanine. Solely the CDR3 DNA is kept, with 39 bases framed from the first base.